The sequence of this T cell receptor (beta chain) was determined in a study of blood T cell repertoires in COVID-19. Study background: Acute-phase and convalescent COVID-19 samples originated in the United States, Italy and Spain.

This clone was seen a handful of times. The authors' processing: Reference gene primer amplification gave nucleated cell count estimates. Using immunoSEQ multiplex PCR, the repertoire was profiled, and TCRdb retains in-frame clones only, with some absent. Clone size and the V and J calls come from that table; the DNA yielded D and trimming. The profile shows 200,000 to 300,000 clones, approximately 84% of them singletons. The CDR3 has 12 residues. The V gene's germline CDR1 is KGHDR and CDR2 SFDVKD. Trimming removed 3 bases from V and 5 bases from J, with 5 bases in between. This sequence joins TRBV24-1 and TRBJ2-3, with TRBD2 as a possible D gene (5 bases). Sequencing was carried out using peripheral blood. This TCR was recovered from a woman aged 30 to 39 who had recovered from COVID-19. The chain's CDR3 is CATSDTRDTQYF. DNA for the CDR3: TGTGCCACCAGTGATACTAGAGATACGCAGTATTTT.